This T cell receptor beta chain was recovered during a study of T cells in Graves' hyperthyroidism and ophthalmopathy. TCR beta CDR3 region amplification was performed from RNA transcripts. RT-PCR in the first round (using the HTBI primer set) targeted the TCR CDR3. Each CDR3 protein gets one entry after TCRdb re-called the multiplex PCR reads with MiXCR. In the table there are around 300,000 distinct CDR3 sequences, about 15% of which are singletons. The CDR3 extends over 18 amino acids. Germline loops: CDR1 SGHRS, CDR2 YFSETQ. A remark on this clonotype: One end of the junction varies from germline; a read error may be responsible.

The chain links TRBV5-1 to TRBJ2-5; 12 bases align to TRBD2. Sequencing input: blood. The TCR originated in a woman between 50 and 59 years old with Graves' hyperthyroidism that later progressed to Graves' ophthalmopathy. The CDR3 region is CASSLALAGGRAQEAQYF. In nucleotides, the CDR3 is TGCGCCAGCAGCTTGGCTCTAGCGGGAGGGAGAGCTCAAGAGGCCCAGTACTTC.